The source of this T cell receptor beta chain is a study of shared clonotypes between healthy human individuals (dated by TCRdb to the early 2020s). Notes on the research overall: Three men and two women, aged 18 to 49 years, made up the cohort. For each donor, three plates each were used for CD4 naive and CD4 memory, two plates were used for CD8 naive, and one plate was used for CD8 memory. Blood TCR repertoires of roughly 5 healthy adults were deeply sequenced to estimate repertoire size and the extent of clonotype sharing between individuals. Leukapheresis yielded between about 0.9 and 8.9 billion PBMCs per donor. To increase sequencing depth and limit assay-specific biases, different laboratories used diverse techniques to prepare libraries and sequence TCR repertoires.

Points the paper makes about the study in general: Based on pairwise subsampling, the degree of clonotype sharing among donors was expected to be affected by sequencing depth. Clonotypes shared by all four sorted-subset donors showed higher generation probabilities than non-shared clonotypes. Sampling was restricted to blood, and TCR repertoires in tissue are likely to differ from TCR repertoires in blood. About 4.5% of naive CD4, approximately 3.7% of naive CD8, approximately 2% of memory CD4, and approximately 0.39% of memory CD8 clonotypes were shared across a few donors. Naive subsets generally had larger estimated clonotype richness than memory subsets. The genetic and exposure-history diversity represented was limited by the small number of donors. Even with the large sequencing depth, rarefaction of the sorted-subset datasets indicated that sequencing was incomplete.

Using the deep immunoSEQ assay, TCR CDR3 regions were amplified from genomic DNA by multiplex PCR. Extracted genomic DNA from each cell subset was spread evenly across all wells of several immunoSEQ 96-well plates, with each plate serving as a replicate. For sorted subsets, each replicate PCR was loaded with roughly 0.2 ug genomic DNA, equivalent to about 30,000 T cell genomes. Purified libraries were measured with a Qubit 3.0 fluorometer, size-checked on a Bioanalyzer 2100, and measured again with the KAPA Library Quantification kit. Every immunoSEQ 96-well plate was sequenced on a dedicated single-read 150-cycle Illumina NextSeq 550 flow cell. Processing in the source paper ran as follows. Because the immunoSEQ output included only junctional sequences and no quality scores, the filtering could not be the same as the filtering used for full-length reads. To assign V/J genes and CDR3, sequences were annotated using PyIR, a Python wrapper for IgBLAST v1.9, with IMGT germline references. Reads were removed for weak V/J assignments (E-value above 1e-6), missing CDR3, stop codons, out-of-frame junctions, or ambiguous translated residues. V3J clonotypes were defined by identical inferred V gene, J gene, and CDR3 amino acid sequence. To compute the percentage overlap between repertoires, the number of shared unique clonotypes was divided by the size of the smaller repertoire. Richness of each repertoire was evaluated using RTK rarefaction, the Chao1 estimator, and Recon v2.1 estimates of unobserved clonotypes. For all TCRbeta clonotypes obtained by the gDNA method from a few donors, generation probabilities were computed with OLGA. Sourced from immuneACCESS, this table was stored by TCRdb with only in-frame sequences that have V and J called. A share of the clones is absent; for the studies checked, an unresolved V gene accounts for under half, and the remainder has no known explanation. V, J and clone size were drawn from that table, and D and trimming were deduced from the DNA. The sample records about 2 million clones, approximately 94% of which are singletons. Of the sample, 1% to 1.3% is held by the ten largest clones.

Trimmed from V: 7 bases; trimmed from J: 3 bases; junction bases lacking a gene match: 4. As encoded in the germline V gene (reference sequence), CDR1 is LNHDA while CDR2 is SQIVND. The CDR3 covers 13 residues, taking in both the cysteine and the phenylalanine. The read is trimmed to its CDR3 DNA, 39 bases read in frame from base 1. A note on this clone: Its antigen is still unknown. It has no much larger one-base neighbor in the sample; base qualities were not kept. Different DNA sequences within this sample yield the same CDR3.

For the CD8 naive samples, CD45RO-negative cells were positively selected for CCR7, yielding a CD45RA+CCR7+ population from which TemRA cells were excluded. Donors were healthy HIV-negative adults with no recently reported acute infections or vaccinations. Only Caucasian adults living in Nashville, Tennessee, USA were represented among the donors. Blood was obtained by leukapheresis, after which PBMCs were separated by Ficoll-Histopaque density gradient centrifugation and cryopreserved in liquid nitrogen vapor phase. Analytical flow cytometry was used to check the purity and quantity of every magnetically sorted T cell population. Each sorted fraction had its genomic DNA isolated and then quantified by UV absorbance on a Nanodrop 2000c.

The origin of this receptor is a man between 18 and 29 years old in good health. The sample consisted of naive CD8+ T cells sorted from blood. In light of the paper, this sample's cell subset or site label describes: CD45RA+CCR7+. The sequence is built from TRBV19 and TRBJ1-1, and 8 junction bases match TRBD1. The CDR3 in this case is CASTDRGDTEAFF. Read as DNA, the sequence is TGTGCCAGTACCGACAGGGGTGACACTGAAGCTTTCTTT.